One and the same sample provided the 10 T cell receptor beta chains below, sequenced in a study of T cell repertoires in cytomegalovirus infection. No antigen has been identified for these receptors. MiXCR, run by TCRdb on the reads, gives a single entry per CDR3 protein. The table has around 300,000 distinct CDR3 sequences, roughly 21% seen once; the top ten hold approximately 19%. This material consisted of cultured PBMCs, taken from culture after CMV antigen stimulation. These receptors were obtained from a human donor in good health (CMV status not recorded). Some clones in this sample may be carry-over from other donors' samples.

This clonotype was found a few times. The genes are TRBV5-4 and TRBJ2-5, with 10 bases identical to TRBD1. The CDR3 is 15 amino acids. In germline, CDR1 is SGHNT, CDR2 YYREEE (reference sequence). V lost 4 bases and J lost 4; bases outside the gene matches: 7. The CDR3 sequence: CASSSGTGAGETQYF. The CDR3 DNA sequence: TGTGCCAGCAGCAGTGGGACAGGGGCGGGAGAGACCCAGTACTTC.

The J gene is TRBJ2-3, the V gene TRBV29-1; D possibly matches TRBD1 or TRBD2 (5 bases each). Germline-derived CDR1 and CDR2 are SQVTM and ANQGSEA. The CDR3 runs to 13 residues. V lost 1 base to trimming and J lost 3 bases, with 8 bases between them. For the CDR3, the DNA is TGCAGCGTTGAAGTTTGGGGGACAGATACGCAGTATTTT. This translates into CSVEVWGTDTQYF.

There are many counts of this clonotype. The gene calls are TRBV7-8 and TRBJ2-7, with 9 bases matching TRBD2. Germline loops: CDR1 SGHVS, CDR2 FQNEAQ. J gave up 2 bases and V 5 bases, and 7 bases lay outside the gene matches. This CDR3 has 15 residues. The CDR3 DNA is TGTGCCAGCAGCCTCGGTGGCGGGAGGGCCTACGAGCAGTACGTC. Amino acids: CASSLGGGRAYEQYV.

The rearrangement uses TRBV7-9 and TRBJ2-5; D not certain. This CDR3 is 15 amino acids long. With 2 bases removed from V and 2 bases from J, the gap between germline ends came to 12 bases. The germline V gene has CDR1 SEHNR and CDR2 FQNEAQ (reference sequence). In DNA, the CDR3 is TGTGCCAGCAGCTTAACACAGACCGCTCAAGAGACCCAGTACTTC. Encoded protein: CASSLTQTAQETQYF.

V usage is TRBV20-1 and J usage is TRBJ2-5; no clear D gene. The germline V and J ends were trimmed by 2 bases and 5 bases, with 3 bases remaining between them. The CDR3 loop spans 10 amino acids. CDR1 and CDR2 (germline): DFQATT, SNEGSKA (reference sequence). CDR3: CSARRETQYF. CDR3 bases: TGCAGTGCTAGAAGGGAGACCCAGTACTTC.

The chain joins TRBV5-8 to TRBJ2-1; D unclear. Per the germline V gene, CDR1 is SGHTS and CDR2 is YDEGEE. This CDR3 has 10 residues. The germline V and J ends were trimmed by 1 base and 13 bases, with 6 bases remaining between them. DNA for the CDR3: TGTGCCAGCAGCTTGTGGGTTCAGTTCTTC. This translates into CASSLWVQFF.

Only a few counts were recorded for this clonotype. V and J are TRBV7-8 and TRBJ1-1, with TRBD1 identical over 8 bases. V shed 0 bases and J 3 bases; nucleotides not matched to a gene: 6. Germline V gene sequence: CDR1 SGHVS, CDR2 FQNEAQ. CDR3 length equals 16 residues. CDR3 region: CASSLATGGGYTEAFF. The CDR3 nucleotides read TGTGCCAGCAGCTTAGCTACAGGGGGTGGGTACACTGAAGCTTTCTTT.

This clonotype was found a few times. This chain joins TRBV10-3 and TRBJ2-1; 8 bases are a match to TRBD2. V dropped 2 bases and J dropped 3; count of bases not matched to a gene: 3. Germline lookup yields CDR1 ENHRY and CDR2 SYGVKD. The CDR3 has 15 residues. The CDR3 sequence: CAISEAGLVYNEQFF. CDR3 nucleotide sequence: TGTGCCATCAGTGAGGCGGGACTAGTCTACAATGAGCAGTTCTTC.

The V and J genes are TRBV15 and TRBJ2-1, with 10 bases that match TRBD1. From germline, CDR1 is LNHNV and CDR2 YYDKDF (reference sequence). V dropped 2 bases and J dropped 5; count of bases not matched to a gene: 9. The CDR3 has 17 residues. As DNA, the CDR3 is TGTGCCACCAGCAGACCTTCGACAGGGGGCATAAACAATGAGCAGTTCTTC. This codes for CATSRPSTGGINNEQFF.

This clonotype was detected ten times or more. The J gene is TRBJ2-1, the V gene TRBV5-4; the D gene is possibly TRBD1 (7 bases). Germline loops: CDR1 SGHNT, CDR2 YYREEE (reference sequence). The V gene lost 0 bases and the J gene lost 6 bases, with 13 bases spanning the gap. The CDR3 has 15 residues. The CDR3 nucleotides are TGTGCCAGCAGCTTGGGCCAGGGGGGTTTCAATGAGCAGTTCTTC. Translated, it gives CASSLGQGGFNEQFF.